This paragraph reports one T cell receptor beta chain. This sample stems from a study of blood T cell repertoires in COVID-19. Study-level information: Samples representing acute and convalescent COVID-19 were sourced from the United States, Italy and Spain. Nucleic acid was either cDNA or gDNA, and it came from T cells, B-cell-depleted T cells, or PBMCs.

CDR1 SGDLS and CDR2 YYNGEE come from the germline V gene. With 4 bases clipped from V and 0 bases from J, the junction kept 4 bases outside the gene matches. The CDR3 loop spans 15 amino acids. Per the authors' pipeline: Nucleated cell counts were estimated from reference gene primer amplification. Produced via immunoSEQ multiplex PCR; TCRdb's table is partial and in-frame only. The V and J calls and clone size were taken over from that table, and D and trimming were inferred from the DNA. The sample has 23,000 or so clones; approximately 92% are singletons. The TCR originated in a human donor in a cohort sampled during active COVID-19. The material sequenced was peripheral blood. V usage is TRBV9 and J usage is TRBJ2-5; 9 positions match TRBD2. Here the CDR3 reads CASSPSGTDQETQYF. Here the CDR3 DNA reads TGTGCCAGCAGCCCTAGCGGGACAGACCAAGAGACCCAGTACTTC.